These T cell receptor beta chains were read from a single sample in a study of blood T cell repertoires in COVID-19. Generated by immunoSEQ multiplex PCR, the TCRdb table keeps only in-frame clones and is missing some. The sample lists approximately 200,000 clones, about 91% seen once, with 1.5% in the top ten. Sequenced material: peripheral blood. The receptors stem from a man aged 18 to 30 with active or convalescent COVID-19. CDR3s include the opening cysteine and the closing phenylalanine or tryptophan. The D gene is left open where the match is weak. A row's size may be missing; if present it is once, few, many or a size class.

size,V,J,D,CDR3,DNA
-,TRBV6-5,TRBJ2-7,-,CASRGSYEQYF,TGTGCCAGCAGGGGGAGCTACGAGCAGTACTTC
-,TRBV7-9,TRBJ2-7,-,CASSSSPTEYEQYF,TGTGCCAGCAGCTCTAGCCCCACAGAGTACGAGCAGTACTTC
-,TRBV6-1,TRBJ1-3,-,CASSEARSRGLPGNTIYF,TGTGCCAGCAGTGAAGCGCGAAGCAGGGGTTTACCTGGAAACACCATATATTTT
-,TRBV9,TRBJ1-4,TRBD1,CASSPRTGTGTQKLFF,TGTGCCAGCAGCCCGCGAACCGGGACAGGGACCCAAAAACTGTTTTTT
-,TRBV5-6,TRBJ1-5,-,CASSSVNQPQHF,TGTGCCAGCAGCTCTGTCAATCAGCCCCAGCATTTT
-,TRBV7-6,TRBJ1-3,-,CASSQKFPSAGNRNTIYF,TGTGCCAGCAGCCAAAAATTCCCGTCGGCAGGAAATCGGAACACCATATATTTT
once,TRBV20-1,TRBJ2-1,TRBD2,CSASPPLLAGEQFF,TGCAGTGCTAGTCCCCCTCTATTAGCGGGAGAGCAGTTCTTC
-,TRBV9,TRBJ2-3,-,CASSSRTSTDTQYF,TGTGCCAGCAGCTCAAGGACTAGCACAGATACGCAGTATTTT
-,TRBV2,TRBJ2-2,TRBD1,CASPGGTGELFF,TGTGCCAGCCCAGGGGGAACCGGGGAGCTGTTTTTT
-,TRBV5-1,TRBJ2-1,-,CASSPQLVANEQFF,TGCGCCAGCAGCCCCCAACTAGTGGCCAATGAGCAGTTCTTC
-,TRBV28,TRBJ2-6,-,CASSRHLRGGGAGANVLTF,TGTGCCAGCAGTCGACACCTTAGGGGAGGAGGGGCTGGGGCCAACGTCCTGACTTTC
once,TRBV2,TRBJ2-3,TRBD2,CASSDRGLAGDTQYF,TGTGCCAGCAGTGACCGGGGACTAGCGGGAGATACGCAGTATTTT
-,TRBV19,TRBJ1-1,-,CASSIVRGEMNTEAFF,TGTGCCAGTAGTATAGTCCGAGGAGAAATGAACACTGAAGCTTTCTTT
-,TRBV5-1,TRBJ2-2,-,CASSLGRGATNTGELFF,TGCGCCAGCAGCTTGGGTCGGGGGGCCACGAACACCGGGGAGCTGTTTTTT
-,TRBV6-5,TRBJ2-7,-,CASSRFEAGQEQYF,TGTGCCAGCAGCCGTTTCGAGGCAGGGCAGGAGCAGTACTTC
-,TRBV7-3,TRBJ2-1,-,CASSLTSYNEQFF,TGTGCCAGCAGCTTGACAAGTTACAATGAGCAGTTCTTC
-,TRBV29-1,TRBJ1-2,TRBD1,CSFQGQGFDYGYTF,TGCAGCTTTCAGGGACAGGGGTTCGACTATGGCTACACCTTC
-,TRBV19,TRBJ1-1,TRBD1,CASSPQGALSTEAFF,TGTGCCAGTAGCCCACAGGGGGCTTTATCCACTGAAGCTTTCTTT
-,TRBV30,TRBJ2-7,TRBD1,CAWMNERTGVGEQYF,TGTGCCTGGATGAACGAGCGGACAGGGGTGGGGGAGCAGTACTTC
-,TRBV30,TRBJ1-1,-,CAWSLGGGLNTEAFF,TGTGCCTGGAGTCTGGGCGGGGGGCTGAACACTGAAGCTTTCTTT
once,TRBV28,TRBJ2-1,-,CASHVEGALDEQFF,TGTGCCAGTCACGTGGAGGGGGCCCTGGATGAGCAGTTCTTC
-,TRBV4-3,TRBJ2-6,-,CASSQDRYGANVLTF,TGCGCCAGCAGCCAAGATCGGTATGGGGCCAACGTCCTGACTTTC
-,TRBV10-3,TRBJ1-4,-,CAISGTGGQGELFF,TGTGCCATCAGTGGGACCGGCGGACAAGGGGAACTGTTTTTT
few,TRBV29-1,TRBJ1-5,-,CSVGERVNQPQHF,TGCAGCGTTGGGGAGAGGGTCAATCAGCCCCAGCATTTT
-,TRBV15,TRBJ1-4,-,CATGARGGEKLFF,TGTGCCACCGGTGCTAGGGGGGGTGAAAAACTGTTTTTT
-,TRBV30,TRBJ1-2,-,CAWSFGGMNYGYTF,TGTGCCTGGAGCTTCGGGGGTATGAACTATGGCTACACCTTC
-,TRBV29-1,TRBJ1-1,TRBD1,CSVDRSQTGQGNAEAFF,TGCAGCGTTGATAGGAGTCAAACAGGACAGGGTAACGCTGAAGCTTTCTTT
-,TRBV18,TRBJ1-5,-,CASCRSGLDQPQHF,TGTGCCAGCTGTAGGTCAGGGCTGGATCAGCCCCAGCATTTT
-,TRBV6-2/TRBV6-3,TRBJ2-1,TRBD2,CASSYPGTSGRALNEQFF,TGTGCCAGCAGTTACCCGGGGACTAGCGGGAGGGCCCTCAATGAGCAGTTCTTC